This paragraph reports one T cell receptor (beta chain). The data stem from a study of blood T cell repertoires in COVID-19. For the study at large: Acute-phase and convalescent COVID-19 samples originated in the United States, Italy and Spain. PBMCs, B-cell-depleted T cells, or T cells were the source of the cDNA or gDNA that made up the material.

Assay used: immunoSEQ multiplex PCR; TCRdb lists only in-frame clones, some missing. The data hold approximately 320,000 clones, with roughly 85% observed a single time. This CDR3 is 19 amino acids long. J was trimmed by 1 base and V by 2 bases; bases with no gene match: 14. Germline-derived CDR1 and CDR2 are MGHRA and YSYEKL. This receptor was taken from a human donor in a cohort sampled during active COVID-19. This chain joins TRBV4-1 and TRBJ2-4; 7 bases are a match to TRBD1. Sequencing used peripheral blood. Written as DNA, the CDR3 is TGCGCCAGCAGCCAACCATCGACAGGGATGGTTATGGCCAAAAACATTCAGTACTTC. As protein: CASSQPSTGMVMAKNIQYF.